Reported below is one T cell receptor beta chain. The antigen remains undetermined. The data stem from a study of shared clonotypes between healthy human individuals. Study results and caveats: Genetic and exposure-history diversity was limited by the few donors.

Deep-level running was used for the assay. As handled by the study authors: In the immunoSEQ data, sequences were junction-only and lacked quality scores, so filtering differed. Sequencing used immunoSEQ multiplex PCR; TCRdb keeps in-frame clones, though not all of them. Clone size and V and J calls were adopted from that table, with D and trimming inferred from the DNA. Counted here are hundreds of thousands of clones, about 97% occurring once; the ten biggest clones make up under 0.25%. Naive CD8 cells were CD45RO-negative, positively selected for CCR7, excluding terminally differentiated effector memory CD45RA+ cells. The CDR3 has 13 amino acids. Germline V gene data show CDR1 as SGDLS and CDR2 as YYNGEE. Trimming cost V 7 bases and J 1 base, with 10 bases left between them.

What was sequenced was naive CD8+ T cells sorted from blood. The gene calls are TRBV9 and TRBJ2-3; D is unresolved. The clonotype originates from a man aged 25 to 40 in good health. This chain's CDR3 is CASSSLGTDTQYF. CDR3 coding DNA: TGTGCCAGCTCCAGTCTGGGCACAGATACGCAGTATTTT.